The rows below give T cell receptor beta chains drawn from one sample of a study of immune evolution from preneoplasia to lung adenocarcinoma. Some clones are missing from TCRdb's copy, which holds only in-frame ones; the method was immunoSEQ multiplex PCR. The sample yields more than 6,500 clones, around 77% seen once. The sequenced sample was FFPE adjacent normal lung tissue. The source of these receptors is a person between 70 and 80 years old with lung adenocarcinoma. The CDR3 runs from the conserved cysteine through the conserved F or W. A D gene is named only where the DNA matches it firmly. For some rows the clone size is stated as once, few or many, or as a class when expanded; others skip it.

TGCGCCAGCAGCCAAGAGGGAGGACTGGAAGAGACCCAGTACTTC,CASSQEGGLEETQYF,TRBJ2-5,.,.,TRBV4-1
TGCGCCAGCAGCCAAGCCTCCGGGACCGCGTCCTACGAGCAGTACTTC,CASSQASGTASYEQYF,TRBJ2-7,.,.,TRBV4-1
TGTGCCACCAGCAGAGGGGACGGAATACCCAATCAGCCCCAGCATTTT,CATSRGDGIPNQPQHF,TRBJ1-5,.,.,TRBV15
TGTGCCAGCAGCAAAGTATCGTGGAGCTGGACCCAGTACTTC,CASSKVSWSWTQYF,TRBJ2-5,.,.,TRBV21-1
TGTGCCAGCAGATTGGGACAGGTGGGAGAGACCCAGTACTTC,CASRLGQVGETQYF,TRBJ2-5,TRBD1,.,TRBV2
TGTGCCAGCAGGAGGGACAGGGACTTCGATCAGCCCCAGCATTTT,CASRRDRDFDQPQHF,TRBJ1-5,TRBD1,.,TRBV2
TGTGCCAGCAGTAACGCAGGGTCTGGAAACACCATATATTTT,CASSNAGSGNTIYF,TRBJ1-3,.,few,TRBV6-5
TGCGCCAGCAGCCAAGAGGCGGGAGGCACCGGGGAGCTGTTTTTT,CASSQEAGGTGELFF,TRBJ2-2,TRBD2,once,TRBV4-1
TGTGCCAGCTCACCAACCGGGACAATCGGATCCTATAATTCACCCCTCCACTTT,CASSPTGTIGSYNSPLHF,TRBJ1-6,.,once,TRBV18
TGTGTCACCTCAGCAAGGACAGGAGACCTCTGGGGCTATGGCTACACCTTC,CVTSARTGDLWGYGYTF,TRBJ1-2,TRBD1,.,TRBV10-3
TGTGCCAGCAGCTTAGGAGTGGGACTAGCGGCCGGGGAGCTGTTTTTT,CASSLGVGLAAGELFF,TRBJ2-2,TRBD2,once,TRBV11-3
TGTGCCAGCAGTTACGGGACAGGGATGAACACTGAAGCTTTCTTT,CASSYGTGMNTEAFF,TRBJ1-1,TRBD1,.,TRBV6-6
TGTGCCAGCAGCTTAGATTATAATTCACCCCTCCACTTT,CASSLDYNSPLHF,TRBJ1-6,.,.,TRBV11-3
TGTGCCAGCAGTCTTAGGGTTCGAGAAAAACTGTTTTTT,CASSLRVREKLFF,TRBJ1-4,.,once,TRBV25-1
TGTGCCAGCAGCTGGGCCTACGAGCAGTACTTC,CASSWAYEQYF,TRBJ2-7,.,.,TRBV5-8
TGCAGCGTTGAAGCCGACAGGGGATGGGACTATGGCTACACCTTC,CSVEADRGWDYGYTF,TRBJ1-2,TRBD1,.,TRBV29-1
TGCGCCAGCAGCGGACAGGGGAATTCACCCCTCCACTTT,CASSGQGNSPLHF,TRBJ1-6,TRBD1,.,TRBV5-1
TGTGCCAGCAGTTCGGGGTCCTATGGCTACACCTTC,CASSSGSYGYTF,TRBJ1-2,.,few,TRBV6-6
TGTGCCGGACAGGGTGAACGGGTGGGCGATACGCAGTATTTT,CAGQGERVGDTQYF,TRBJ2-3,TRBD1,.,TRBV2
TGTGCCAGCAGTCCCCCGGGGGCCCTCAGCACAGATACGCAGTATTTT,CASSPPGALSTDTQYF,TRBJ2-3,.,.,TRBV25-1
TGCGCCAGCAGCCTACTACAGGGGACGAATGAAAAACTGTTTTTT,CASSLLQGTNEKLFF,TRBJ1-4,TRBD1,.,TRBV4-1
TGCACCAACCGGGACCCCAAGGTTAATGAGCAGTTCTTC,CTNRDPKVNEQFF,TRBJ2-1,.,.,TRBV1
TGTGCCAGCAGTTACCCGGAGGTCACTGAAGCTTTCTTT,CASSYPEVTEAFF,TRBJ1-1,.,.,TRBV6-6
TGTGCCAGCAGTGAAGGGGCTAGCGGGGGGGCCTTCGAGACCCAGTACTTC,CASSEGASGGAFETQYF,TRBJ2-5,TRBD2,.,TRBV6-1
TGTGCCAGCAGCTGGGGGACGAGCACTAATTCACCCCTCCACTTT,CASSWGTSTNSPLHF,TRBJ1-6,.,.,TRBV7-6
TGTGCCAGCAGCGAGAGCGGGGGGCTCGGAGATACGCAGTATTTT,CASSESGGLGDTQYF,TRBJ2-3,TRBD2,.,TRBV7-2
TGTGCCAGTAGTCCGGGACAAGTTTATGGAAACACCATATATTTT,CASSPGQVYGNTIYF,TRBJ1-3,.,few,TRBV19
TGTGCCTGGAGTGTCGGCAGGGGGTACGAGCAGTACTTC,CAWSVGRGYEQYF,TRBJ2-7,TRBD1,.,TRBV30
TGTGCCAGCAGCCTGGCCAGAGGGTCGGACACCGGGGAGCTGTTTTTT,CASSLARGSDTGELFF,TRBJ2-2,.,.,TRBV5-4
TGTGCCAGCAGCGCTGAGGGTATTGAAACCGGGGAGCTGTTTTTT,CASSAEGIETGELFF,TRBJ2-2,.,.,TRBV9
TGTGCCAGCAGCACAAGACAGGGTGTAGAGACCCAGTACTTC,CASSTRQGVETQYF,TRBJ2-5,TRBD1,.,TRBV11-2
TGTGCCAGCAGCTTGATTGAATCAAAACTGTTTTTT,CASSLIESKLFF,TRBJ1-4,.,.,TRBV7-9
TGTGCCAGCAGCTTAGTCACGGGACAGGGGGTCTACGAGCAGTACTTC,CASSLVTGQGVYEQYF,TRBJ2-7,TRBD1,.,TRBV7-8
TGTGCCAGCAGCGCCAGACCTGTCTATGGCTACACCTTC,CASSARPVYGYTF,TRBJ1-2,.,.,TRBV11-2
TGTGCCAGCAGTTTACGAGGGGGACCTAATGAAAAACTGTTTTTT,CASSLRGGPNEKLFF,TRBJ1-4,.,.,TRBV28
TGTGCCAGCAGTGAAGTCAGGGTCAGTTACGAGCAGTACTTC,CASSEVRVSYEQYF,TRBJ2-7,.,.,TRBV2
TGTGCCAGCAGCTTAGGGACAGGGCCCAATCAGCCCCAGCATTTT,CASSLGTGPNQPQHF,TRBJ1-5,TRBD1,.,TRBV7-9
TGTGCCAGTAGTAAGGGACAGGGGACCGGGGAGCTGTTTTTT,CASSKGQGTGELFF,TRBJ2-2,TRBD1,.,TRBV19
TGTGCCAGCAGTTTGAGGGTGCGTGCTGAAGCTTTCTTT,CASSLRVRAEAFF,TRBJ1-1,.,.,TRBV28
TGTGCCAGTAGGGGGCTGACAGGGGATGAAAAACTGTTTTTT,CASRGLTGDEKLFF,TRBJ1-4,TRBD1,.,TRBV19
TGTGCCAGCAGCCACCCCACCCAGGACAGCTTGAACACTGAAGCTTTCTTT,CASSHPTQDSLNTEAFF,TRBJ1-1,.,.,TRBV4-2
TGTGCCAGCAGCTCCAGAGACAGGAGGAACCAGCCAAGCCCAGATACGCAGTATTTT,CASSSRDRRNQPSPDTQYF,TRBJ2-3,.,once,TRBV13
TGTGCCAGCAGTCATGACAGGGCTCAAAGGGGTTCACCCCTCCACTTT,CASSHDRAQRGSPLHF,TRBJ1-6,TRBD1,.,TRBV7-9
TGCGCCAGCAGCTTGGACGCGGGCCAAGGAAACACCATATATTTT,CASSLDAGQGNTIYF,TRBJ1-3,.,.,TRBV5-1
TGTGCCAGCAGTGTAGGGGGCAGGGGCTACACCTTC,CASSVGGRGYTF,TRBJ1-2,TRBD1,.,TRBV6-1
TGCGCCAGCAGCTTGGCGCCGGCGCTTGCCTACGAGCAGTACTTC,CASSLAPALAYEQYF,TRBJ2-7,.,once,TRBV5-1
TGTGCCAGCAGTTACTCTCCCTATAACACCGGGGAGCTGTTTTTT,CASSYSPYNTGELFF,TRBJ2-2,.,.,TRBV6-5
TGCGCCAGCAGCCACTTGGAGGGGGCCATACAAGAGACCCAGTACTTC,CASSHLEGAIQETQYF,TRBJ2-5,.,.,TRBV4-1
TGTGCCAGCAGCCCAGGGGCCGGGGAGCTGTTTTTT,CASSPGAGELFF,TRBJ2-2,.,.,TRBV27
TGTGCCAGCAGCTTAGGGGACGGTTCCTACGAGCAGTACTTC,CASSLGDGSYEQYF,TRBJ2-7,.,.,TRBV7-9
TGTGCCAGCTCACCGACAACCGGGACAAGGGCTTTCTTT,CASSPTTGTRAFF,TRBJ1-1,.,.,TRBV18
TGTGCCGTGGCCAACGCGGGACAGGGAAGGTCTGGGGCCAACGTCCTGACTTTC,CAVANAGQGRSGANVLTF,TRBJ2-6,TRBD1,.,TRBV10-3